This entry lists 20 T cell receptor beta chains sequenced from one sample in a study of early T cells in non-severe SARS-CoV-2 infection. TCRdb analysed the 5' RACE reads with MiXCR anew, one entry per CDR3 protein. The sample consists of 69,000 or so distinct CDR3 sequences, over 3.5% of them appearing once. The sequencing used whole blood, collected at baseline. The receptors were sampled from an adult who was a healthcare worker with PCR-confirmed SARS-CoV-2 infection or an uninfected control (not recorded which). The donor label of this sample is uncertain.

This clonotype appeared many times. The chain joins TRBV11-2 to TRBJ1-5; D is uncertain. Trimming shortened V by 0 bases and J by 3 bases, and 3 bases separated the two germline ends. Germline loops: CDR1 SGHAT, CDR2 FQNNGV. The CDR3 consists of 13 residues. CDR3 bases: TGTGCCAGCAGCTTAGAGCACAATCAGCCCCAGCATTTT. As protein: CASSLEHNQPQHF.

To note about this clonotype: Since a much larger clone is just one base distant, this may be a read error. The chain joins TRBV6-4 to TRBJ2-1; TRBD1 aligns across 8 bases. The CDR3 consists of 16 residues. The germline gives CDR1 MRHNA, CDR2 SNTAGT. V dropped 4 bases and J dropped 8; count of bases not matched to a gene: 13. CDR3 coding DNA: TGTGCCAGCAGTGTCTCAGGGCAGGGGGCGGTTTATGAGCAGTTCTTC. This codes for CASSVSGQGAVYEQFF.

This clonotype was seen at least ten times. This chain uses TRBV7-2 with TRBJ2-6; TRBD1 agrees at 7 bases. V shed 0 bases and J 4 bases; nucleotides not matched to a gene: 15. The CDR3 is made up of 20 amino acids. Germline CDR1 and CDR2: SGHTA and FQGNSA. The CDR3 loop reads CASSLAFDRVRLTGANVLTF. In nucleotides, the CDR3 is TGTGCCAGCAGCTTAGCGTTCGACAGGGTTCGACTGACCGGGGCCAACGTCCTGACTTTC.

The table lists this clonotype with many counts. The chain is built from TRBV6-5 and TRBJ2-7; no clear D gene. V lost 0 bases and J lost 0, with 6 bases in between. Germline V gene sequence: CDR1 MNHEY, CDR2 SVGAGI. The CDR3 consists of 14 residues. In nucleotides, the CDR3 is TGTGCCAGCAGTTACTCAGAACACTCCTACGAGCAGTACTTC. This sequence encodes CASSYSEHSYEQYF.

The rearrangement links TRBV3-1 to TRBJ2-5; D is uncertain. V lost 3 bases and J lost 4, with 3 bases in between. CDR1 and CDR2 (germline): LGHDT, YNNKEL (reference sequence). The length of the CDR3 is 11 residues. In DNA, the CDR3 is TGTGCCAGCAGCCACGTAGAGACCCAGTACTTC. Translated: CASSHVETQYF.

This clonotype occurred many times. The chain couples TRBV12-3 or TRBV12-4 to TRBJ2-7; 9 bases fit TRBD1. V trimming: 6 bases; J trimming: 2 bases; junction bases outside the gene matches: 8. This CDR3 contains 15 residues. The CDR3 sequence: CASRAPGDRAYEQYF. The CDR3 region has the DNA TGTGCCAGCAGGGCCCCCGGGGACAGGGCCTACGAGCAGTACTTC.

The CDR3 sequence: CASSDGTSYEQYF. DNA for the CDR3: TGCGCCAGCAGCGACGGAACCTCCTACGAGCAGTACTTC. The chain recombines TRBV10-2 with TRBJ2-7; no definite D call. Trimming cost V 6 bases and J 0 bases, with 9 bases left between them. Per the germline V gene, CDR1 is WSHSY and CDR2 is SAAADI. This CDR3 is 13 amino acids long.

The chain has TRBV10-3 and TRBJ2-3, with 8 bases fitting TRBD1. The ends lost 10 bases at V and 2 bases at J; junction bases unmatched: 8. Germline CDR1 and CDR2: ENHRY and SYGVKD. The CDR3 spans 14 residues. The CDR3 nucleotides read TGTGCCAGCTCCGGGACAGGAGACACAGATACGCAGTATTTT. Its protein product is CASSGTGDTDTQYF.

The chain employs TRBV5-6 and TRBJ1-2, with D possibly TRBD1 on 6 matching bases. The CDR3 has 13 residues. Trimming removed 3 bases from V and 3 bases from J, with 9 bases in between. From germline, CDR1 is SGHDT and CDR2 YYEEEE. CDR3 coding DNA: TGTGCCAGCAGCTCGGACAGAGACTATGGCTACACCTTC. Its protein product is CASSSDRDYGYTF.

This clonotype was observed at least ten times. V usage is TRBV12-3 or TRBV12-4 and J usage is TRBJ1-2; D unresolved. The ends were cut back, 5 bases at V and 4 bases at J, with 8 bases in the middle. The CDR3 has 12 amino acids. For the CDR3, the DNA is TGTGCCAGCAGTCCTCGGACCTATGGCTACACCTTC. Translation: CASSPRTYGYTF.

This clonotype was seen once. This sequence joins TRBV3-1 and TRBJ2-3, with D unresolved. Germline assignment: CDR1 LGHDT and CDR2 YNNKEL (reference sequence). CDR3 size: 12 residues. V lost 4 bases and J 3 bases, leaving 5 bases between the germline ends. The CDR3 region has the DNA TGTGCCAGCAGCCCTGCAACAGATACGCAGTATTTT. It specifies CASSPATDTQYF.

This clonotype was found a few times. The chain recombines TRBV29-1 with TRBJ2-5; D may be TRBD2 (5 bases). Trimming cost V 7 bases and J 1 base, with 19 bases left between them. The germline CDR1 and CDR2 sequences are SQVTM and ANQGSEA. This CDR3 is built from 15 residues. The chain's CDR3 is CSGQTGLTLQETQYF. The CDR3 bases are TGCAGCGGTCAAACTGGACTCACTCTCCAAGAGACCCAGTACTTC. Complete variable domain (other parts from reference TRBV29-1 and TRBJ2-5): SAVISQKPSRDICQRGTSLTIQCQVDSQVTMMFWYRQQPGQSLTLIATANQGSEATYESGFVIDKFPISRPNLTFSTLTVSNMSPEDSSIYLCSGQTGLTLQETQYFGPGTRLLVL.

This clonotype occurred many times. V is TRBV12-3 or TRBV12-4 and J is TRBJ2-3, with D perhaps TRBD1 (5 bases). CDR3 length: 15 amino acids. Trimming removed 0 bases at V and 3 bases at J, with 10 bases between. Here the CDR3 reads CASSLAGVTTDTQYF. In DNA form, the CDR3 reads TGTGCCAGCAGTTTAGCAGGGGTCACGACAGATACGCAGTATTTT.

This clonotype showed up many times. The CDR3 is CASSTQAGDKETQYF. CDR3 DNA sequence: TGTGCCAGCAGCACTCAAGCGGGGGATAAGGAGACCCAGTACTTC. The chain recombines TRBV7-2 with TRBJ2-5, with 8 bases matching TRBD2. The V and J ends lost 5 bases and 5 bases, in that order; junction bases with no gene match: 10. CDR1 is SGHTA, CDR2 FQGNSA, per germline. The CDR3 has 15 amino acids.

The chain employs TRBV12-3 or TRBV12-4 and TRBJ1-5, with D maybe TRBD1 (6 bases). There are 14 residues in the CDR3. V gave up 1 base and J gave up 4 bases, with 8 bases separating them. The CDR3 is CASSLGQENQPQHF. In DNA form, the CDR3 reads TGTGCCAGCAGTTTAGGACAGGAAAATCAGCCCCAGCATTTT.

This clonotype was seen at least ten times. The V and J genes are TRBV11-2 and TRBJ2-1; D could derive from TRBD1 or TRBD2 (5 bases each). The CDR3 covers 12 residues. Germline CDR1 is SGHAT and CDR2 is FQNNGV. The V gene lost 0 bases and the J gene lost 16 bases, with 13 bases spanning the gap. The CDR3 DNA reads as TGTGCCAGCAGCTTAGATCGGGGACGGTCTTTCTTC. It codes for CASSLDRGRSFF.

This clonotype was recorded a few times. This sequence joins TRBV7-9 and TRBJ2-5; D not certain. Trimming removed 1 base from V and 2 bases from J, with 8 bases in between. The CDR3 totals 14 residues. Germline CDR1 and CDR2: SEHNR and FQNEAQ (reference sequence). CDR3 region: CASSLVGRQETQYF. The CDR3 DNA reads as TGTGCCAGCAGCTTAGTGGGTCGACAAGAGACCCAGTACTTC.

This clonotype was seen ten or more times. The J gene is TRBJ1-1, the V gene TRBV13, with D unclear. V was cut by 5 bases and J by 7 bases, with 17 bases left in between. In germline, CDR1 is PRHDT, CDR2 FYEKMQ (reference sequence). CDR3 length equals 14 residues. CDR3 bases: TGTGCCAGCAGCCCCGACGAGGGTCTGAATGAAGCTTTCTTT. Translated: CASSPDEGLNEAFF.

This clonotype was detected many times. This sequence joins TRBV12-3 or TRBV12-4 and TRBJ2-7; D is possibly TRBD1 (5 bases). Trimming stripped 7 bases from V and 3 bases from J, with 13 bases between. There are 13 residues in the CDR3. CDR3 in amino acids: CASTPQGIYEQYF. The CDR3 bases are TGTGCCAGCACTCCCCAGGGTATCTACGAGCAGTACTTC.

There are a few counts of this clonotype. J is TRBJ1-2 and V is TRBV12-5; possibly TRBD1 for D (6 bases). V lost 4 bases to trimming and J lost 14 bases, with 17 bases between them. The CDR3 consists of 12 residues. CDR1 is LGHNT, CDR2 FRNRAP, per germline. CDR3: CASGSDSPPRTF. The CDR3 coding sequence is TGTGCTAGTGGTTCGGACAGCCCTCCGAGAACCTTC.